The 20 T cell receptor beta chains listed next were all sequenced from one sample in a study of cytomegalovirus exposure and HLA in healthy donors. TCRdb's copy holds only in-frame clones and misses some; the assay was immunoSEQ multiplex PCR. The table lists approximately 140,000 clones, around 86% of them singletons, with just under 9% in the top ten. Sequencing was done on a sample of PBMCs. The source is a man between 18 and 35 years old in good health and CMV-seropositive.

The gene calls are TRBV10-1 and TRBJ2-1; 8 nucleotides align to TRBD2. CDR1 is WNHNN and CDR2 is SYGVQD in the germline V gene (reference sequence). J lost 6 bases, V lost 3 bases, and 4 bases had no gene match. The CDR3 loop spans 14 amino acids. The CDR3 region has the DNA TGCGCCAGCAGTGAAACCGGGACTAGCAATGAGCAGTTCTTC. It codes for CASSETGTSNEQFF.

V and J are TRBV19 and TRBJ1-2, with TRBD1 matching over 9 bases. V lost 6 bases and J lost 4; bases outside the gene matches: 6. This CDR3 is built from 14 residues. The V gene's germline CDR1 is LNHDA and CDR2 SQIVND (reference sequence). CDR3 in DNA: TGTGCCAGTAGCCAATCGGACAGGGGCTATGGCTACACCTTC. This sequence encodes CASSQSDRGYGYTF.

This clone was observed a single time. The chain recombines TRBV7-8 with TRBJ1-2; D not resolved. The CDR3 loop spans 12 amino acids. CDR1 and CDR2 from the germline V gene are SGHVS and FQNEAQ. V lost 5 bases to trimming and J lost 5 bases, with 9 bases between them. CDR3 protein: CASSIDWYGYTF. In DNA, the CDR3 is TGTGCCAGCAGCATCGACTGGTATGGCTACACCTTC.

In this sample, this clone turned up a few times. The chain employs TRBV11-2 and TRBJ1-1; D might be TRBD1 (6 bases). This CDR3 comprises 14 residues. With 6 bases removed from V and 1 base from J, the gap between germline ends came to 12 bases. In germline, CDR1 is SGHAT, CDR2 FQNNGV. The CDR3 DNA reads as TGTGCCAGCAGGGCAACGACAGGGAACACTGAAGCTTTCTTT. As protein: CASRATTGNTEAFF.

This chain connects TRBV7-9 to TRBJ1-1; D call uncertain. CDR1 SEHNR and CDR2 FQNEAQ come from the germline V gene (reference sequence). This CDR3 has 11 residues. V lost 8 bases to trimming and J lost 6 bases, with 10 bases between them. The CDR3 spells CASRTGSEAFF. In DNA, the CDR3 is TGTGCCAGCCGGACGGGGTCTGAAGCTTTCTTT.

V gene TRBV14 combines with J gene TRBJ2-7; a possible D gene is TRBD1 (7 bases). This CDR3 has 14 residues. V was trimmed by 7 bases and J by 0 bases, leaving 13 bases between them. Germline V CDR1 and CDR2: SGHDN, FVKESK. The CDR3 is CASNQGGNSYEQYF. The CDR3, as DNA: TGTGCCAGCAACCAGGGGGGTAACTCCTACGAGCAGTACTTC.

This CDR3 reads CASKHSQGVKFF. The CDR3 DNA sequence: TGTGCCAGCAAGCACTCTCAGGGTGTCAAGTTCTTC. V and J are TRBV6-5 and TRBJ2-1; possibly TRBD1 for D (5 bases). This CDR3 contains 12 residues. V was trimmed by 7 bases and J by 14 bases, leaving 18 bases between them. Germline V gene data show CDR1 as MNHEY and CDR2 as SVGAGI.

The sample holds a few counts of this clone. V gene TRBV11-3 combines with J gene TRBJ1-2, with no clear D. The germline CDR1 and CDR2 sequences are SGHNT and YENEEA. Trimming cost V 0 bases and J 14 bases, with 13 bases left between them. The CDR3 length is 12 residues. The CDR3 region is CASSLDLTAGTF. CDR3 nucleotide sequence: TGTGCCAGCAGCTTAGACCTTACAGCTGGAACCTTC.

This clone was seen once. This sequence joins TRBV5-4 and TRBJ2-3; D perhaps matches TRBD2 (5 bases). The V and J ends lost 1 base and 2 bases respectively, with 8 bases between them. From germline, CDR1 is SGHNT and CDR2 YYREEE (reference sequence). The CDR3 runs to 14 residues. CDR3 sequence: CASSLTSPTDTQYF. CDR3 sequence (DNA): TGTGCCAGCAGCTTGACTAGTCCCACAGATACGCAGTATTTT.

As DNA, the CDR3 is TGCGCCAGCACTGACTGGAACACTGAAGCTTTCTTT. Its translation is CASTDWNTEAFF. J is TRBJ1-1 and V is TRBV10-2, with D uncertain. V was cut by 7 bases and J by 1 base, with 7 bases left in between. This CDR3 spans 12 amino acids. Looked up from germline, CDR1 is WSHSY and CDR2 is SAAADI.

The V gene is TRBV5-4, the J gene TRBJ2-6; D is possibly TRBD1 (6 bases). The CDR3 runs to 19 residues. V was trimmed by 0 bases and J by 0 bases, leaving 16 bases between them. Germline V gene lookup returns CDR1 SGHNT and CDR2 YYREEE (reference sequence). The CDR3 is CASSLARWDTSSGANVLTF. The CDR3 bases are TGTGCCAGCAGCTTGGCGAGATGGGACACAAGCTCTGGGGCCAACGTCCTGACTTTC.

This clone appeared once. The V and J genes are TRBV5-8 and TRBJ2-3; the match to TRBD2 covers 9 bases. The CDR3 runs to 15 residues. Per germline, CDR1 SGHTS and CDR2 YDEGEE. V gave up 6 bases and J gave up 4 bases; unmatched junction bases: 9. The CDR3 DNA follows: TGTGCCAGCAACACCGAGGGACTAGCATCAGATACGCAGTATTTT. Its protein product is CASNTEGLASDTQYF. Looking up the rest from reference TRBV5-8 and TRBJ2-3 gives the full variable domain: EAGVTQSPTHLIKTRGQQATLRCSPISGHTSVYWYQQALGLGLQFLLWYDEGEERNRGNFPPRFSGRQFPNYSSELNVNALELEDSALYLCASNTEGLASDTQYFGPGTRLTVL.

The chain joins TRBV11-3 to TRBJ2-1, with TRBD1 as a possible D gene (5 bases). The CDR3 has 15 residues. The V end was cut by 5 bases, the J end by 1 base, with 12 bases between. CDR1 and CDR2 (germline): SGHNT, YENEEA. CDR3 nucleotide sequence: TGTGCCAGCAGCGGGGTAAAGGGGTCCTACAATGAGCAGTTCTTC. It encodes CASSGVKGSYNEQFF.

J is TRBJ1-2 and V is TRBV5-4; TRBD1 might be the D (5 bases). The V gene's germline CDR1 is SGHNT and CDR2 YYREEE (reference sequence). The CDR3 is 14 residues long. Trimming took 0 bases from V and 6 from J, leaving 12 bases between them. CDR3: CASSLGGRADGYTF. The CDR3 region has the DNA TGTGCCAGCAGCTTGGGAGGCAGGGCAGATGGCTACACCTTC.

In regard to this clone: Mismatch with germline at one junction end may stem from a read error. This chain links TRBV7-7 with TRBJ2-3; D is possibly TRBD2 (6 bases). This CDR3 contains 14 residues. From germline, CDR1 is SSHAT and CDR2 FNYEAQ (reference sequence). CDR3 nucleotide sequence: TGTGCTAGCAGCTCCATAGCGGACACAGATACGCAGTATTTT. Translation: CASSSIADTDTQYF. Variable domain in full (rest from reference TRBV7-7 and TRBJ2-3): GAGVSQSPRYKVTKRGQDVTLRCDPISSHATLYWYQQALGQGPEFLTYFNYEAQPDKSGLPSDRFSAERPEGSISTLTIQRTEQRDSAMYRCASSSIADTDTQYFGPGTRLTVL.

The gene calls are TRBV19 and TRBJ1-2, with TRBD1 matching 7 bases. The CDR3 length is 13 residues. The germline CDR1 and CDR2 sequences are LNHDA and SQIVND (reference sequence). After removal of 5 bases from V and 6 bases from J, the junction contained 6 bases not matched to a gene. CDR3 residues: CASSPSGTDGYTF. Here the CDR3 DNA reads TGTGCCAGTAGTCCCTCAGGGACAGATGGCTACACCTTC.

In this sample, this clone turned up a few times. The rearrangement uses TRBV28 and TRBJ1-2, with 8 bases matching TRBD1. The CDR3 loop spans 14 amino acids. The trim removed 5 bases at V and 8 bases at J, leaving 10 bases unmatched. CDR1 is MDHEN and CDR2 is SYDVKM in the germline V gene. CDR3 region: CASSPRDRSRGYTF. CDR3 coding DNA: TGTGCCAGCAGTCCGCGGGACAGGTCCCGGGGCTACACCTTC.

V is TRBV4-2 and J is TRBJ2-1; 12 nucleotides line up with TRBD2. Germline V gives CDR1 LGHNA, CDR2 YNFKEQ. The CDR3 is 17 residues long. J gave up 12 bases and V 0 bases, and 12 bases lay outside the gene matches. This chain's CDR3 is CASSQDGPGLAGIAQFF. CDR3 sequence (DNA): TGTGCCAGCAGCCAAGATGGGCCCGGACTAGCGGGAATCGCGCAGTTCTTC.

The chain joins TRBV6-1 to TRBJ1-2; D is unresolved. CDR1 and CDR2 from the germline V gene are MNHNS and SASEGT. V was trimmed by 7 bases and J by 8 bases, leaving 20 bases between them. The CDR3 spans 14 residues. The CDR3 spells CASTLAGRTSGYTF. The DNA for the CDR3 is TGTGCCAGCACCCTAGCGGGGAGAACTAGCGGCTACACCTTC.

The chain employs TRBV10-3 and TRBJ1-5, with 9 bases lining up with TRBD1. The CDR3 runs 15 residues. Trimming at V came to 4 bases and at J to 4 bases, leaving 5 bases not matched to a gene. CDR1 is ENHRY, CDR2 SYGVKD, per germline. CDR3 bases: TGTGCCATCAGTGGGGCGACAGGGGGAAATCAGCCCCAGCATTTT. It encodes CAISGATGGNQPQHF.